The present entry profiles one T cell receptor (beta chain) with its context. This sample is part of a study of blood T cell repertoires in COVID-19. Study information: PBMCs, B-cell-depleted T cells, or T cells provided the cDNA or gDNA that made up the material.

In the original analysis: How many nucleated cells were present was estimated from reference gene primer amplification. Using immunoSEQ multiplex PCR, the repertoire was profiled, and TCRdb retains in-frame clones only, with some absent. The V and J calls and clone size are taken from that table; D and trimming were inferred from the DNA. The data show more than 200,000 clones, approximately 83% seen once. Unmatched junction bases numbered 11, after V lost 9 bases and J lost 5 bases. CDR1 KGHDR and CDR2 SFDVKD come from the germline V gene. This CDR3 comprises 15 residues. This sequence joins TRBV24-1 and TRBJ1-5; 8 bases match TRBD1. The source of this sequence is a man older than 75 with acute or convalescent COVID-19. Sequencing was done on a sample of peripheral blood. CDR3 DNA sequence: TGTGCCACCTCCCCGGGACAGGAAACATATCAGCCCCAGCATTTT. Translating it yields CATSPGQETYQPQHF.